The 24 T cell receptor beta chains reported below all come from one sample, sequenced in a study of T cell changes during pregnancy in multiple sclerosis. Produced via immunoSEQ multiplex PCR; TCRdb's table is partial and in-frame only. The sample consists of some 110,000 clones, approximately 90% of them appearing once. Sequencing used peripheral blood, obtained in the third trimester of pregnancy. Every receptor here comes from a female donor with multiple sclerosis, enrolled in a pregnancy study.

The chain joins TRBV27 to TRBJ2-5; D is uncertain. Deletions cut 4 bases from V and 0 bases from J, with 6 bases between. The CDR3 loop spans 13 amino acids. Looked up from germline, CDR1 is MNHEY and CDR2 is SMNVEV (reference sequence). CDR3 in amino acids: CASSSLYQETQYF. CDR3 bases: TGTGCCAGCAGTTCCTTGTACCAAGAGACCCAGTACTTC.

The rearrangement links TRBV5-4 to TRBJ1-2, with 7 positions matching TRBD1. In germline, CDR1 is SGHNT, CDR2 YYREEE (reference sequence). V dropped 5 bases and J dropped 5; count of bases not matched to a gene: 9. The CDR3 sequence is 14 residues long. For the CDR3, the DNA is TGTGCCAGCAGGTCACTCCGGGACAGTTATGGCTACACCTTC. Residues: CASRSLRDSYGYTF.

The rearrangement links TRBV27 to TRBJ1-5; D is possibly TRBD1 (6 bases). V shed 5 bases and J shed 3 bases, with 11 bases lying between them. Looked up from germline, CDR1 is MNHEY and CDR2 is SMNVEV (reference sequence). The CDR3 extends over 14 amino acids. The CDR3 region is CASSPNRANQPQHF. Here the CDR3 DNA reads TGTGCCAGCAGTCCTAACAGGGCCAATCAGCCCCAGCATTTT.

J is TRBJ2-1 and V is TRBV6-5; 12 bases match TRBD2. The V gene's germline CDR1 is MNHEY and CDR2 SVGAGI. V was pared by 0 bases and J by 12 bases, with 6 bases of the junction left unmatched. This CDR3 has 15 residues. The CDR3 loop reads CASSYSSSGREGQFF. CDR3 coding DNA: TGTGCCAGCAGTTACTCATCTAGCGGGAGGGAGGGGCAGTTCTTC.

The chain combines TRBV4-2 with TRBJ2-1; TRBD2 agrees at 12 bases. Germline assignment: CDR1 LGHNA and CDR2 YNFKEQ. CDR3 length equals 17 residues. With V trimmed by 0 bases and J by 8 bases, 8 bases remained unmatched. The CDR3 loop is CASSQDKLAGGMDEQFF. The CDR3 DNA reads as TGTGCCAGCAGCCAAGATAAACTAGCGGGGGGCATGGATGAGCAGTTCTTC.

The genes are TRBV7-2 and TRBJ2-5; TRBD1 might be the D (6 bases). The CDR3 is made up of 18 amino acids. Germline loops: CDR1 SGHTA, CDR2 FQGNSA. V lost 2 bases, J lost 2 bases, and 21 bases lay in between. The CDR3 region is CASSLRSRRQAKQETQYF. In DNA form, the CDR3 reads TGTGCCAGCAGCTTACGATCAAGGAGACAGGCGAAACAAGAGACCCAGTACTTC.

The rearrangement joins TRBV13 to TRBJ2-3; D gene uncertain. V lost 6 bases and J 4 bases, leaving 14 bases between the germline ends. The CDR3 spans 14 residues. CDR1 and CDR2 (germline): PRHDT, FYEKMQ (reference sequence). The CDR3 reads CASSPRLDPDTQYF. In DNA form, the CDR3 reads TGTGCCAGCAGTCCGCGGCTCGACCCAGATACGCAGTATTTT.

The V gene is TRBV5-1, the J gene TRBJ1-1; D gene ambiguous. CDR3 size: 14 residues. Per the germline V gene, CDR1 is SGHRS and CDR2 is YFSETQ. Deletions cut 1 base from V and 5 bases from J, with 12 bases between. DNA for the CDR3: TGCGCCAGCAGCTTGAATTCAGGTCCAACTGAAGCTTTCTTT. It translates to CASSLNSGPTEAFF.

The chain joins TRBV2 to TRBJ2-1; 8 bases line up with TRBD1. Germline values: CDR1 SNHLY, CDR2 FYNNEI. The V and J ends lost 3 bases and 1 base, in that order; junction bases with no gene match: 5. CDR3 length equals 16 residues. CDR3 nucleotide sequence: TGTGCCAGCAGTGACTTCAGGGGGCAGTCCTACAATGAGCAGTTCTTC. It yields the protein CASSDFRGQSYNEQFF.

V usage is TRBV19 and J usage is TRBJ2-7; D is perhaps TRBD1 (6 bases). CDR3 length: 14 residues. Trimming stripped 1 base from V and 3 bases from J, with 10 bases between. CDR1 LNHDA and CDR2 SQIVND come from the germline V gene (reference sequence). CDR3 loop: CASSIGVRGYEQYF. DNA of the CDR3: TGTGCCAGTAGTATAGGCGTCAGGGGCTACGAGCAGTACTTC.

The chain couples TRBV5-6 to TRBJ1-5, with TRBD1 matching over 8 bases. The ends lost 5 bases at V and 2 bases at J; junction bases unmatched: 6. Germline lookup yields CDR1 SGHDT and CDR2 YYEEEE. This CDR3 contains 15 residues. Here the CDR3 reads CASSGQGTGNQPQHF. The CDR3 bases are TGTGCCAGCAGTGGACAGGGCACGGGCAATCAGCCCCAGCATTTT.

CDR3 coding DNA: TGTGCCAGCAGAAACAGGGGGAACTCTGGAAACACCATATATTTT. This codes for CASRNRGNSGNTIYF. The chain employs TRBV6-1 and TRBJ1-3; 8 nucleotides agree with TRBD1. The CDR3 spans 15 residues. Losses at the gene ends were 6 bases for V and 0 bases for J; bases not matched to a gene: 4. Looked up from germline, CDR1 is MNHNS and CDR2 is SASEGT.

The chain links TRBV6-1 to TRBJ2-7, with 8 bases matching TRBD1. The germline V gene encodes CDR1 MNHNS and CDR2 SASEGT. Trimming at V came to 1 base and at J to 3 bases, leaving 2 bases not matched to a gene. This CDR3 has 14 residues. CDR3 in amino acids: CASSEGTGGYEQYF. Here the CDR3 DNA reads TGTGCCAGCAGTGAAGGAACAGGGGGCTACGAGCAGTACTTC.

Remarks on this clone: One end of the junction fails to match germline, which may point to a read error. The V and J genes are TRBV9 and TRBJ2-1, with D perhaps TRBD1 (6 bases). The CDR3 has 13 residues. Germline-derived CDR1 and CDR2 are SGDLS and YYNGEE. This CDR3 is CASSVDPRDKEVF. DNA of the CDR3: TGTGCCAGCAGCGTAGACCCCCGGGACAAGGAGGTCTTC. The full variable domain, completed using reference TRBV9 and TRBJ2-1, is DSGVTQTPKHLITATGQRVTLRCSPRSGDLSVYWYQQSLDQGLQFLIQYYNGEERAKGNILERFSAQQFPDLHSELNLSSLELGDSALYFCASSVDPRDKEVFGPGTRLTVL.

This chain connects TRBV13 to TRBJ2-5; D call uncertain. The length of the CDR3 is 13 residues. Germline CDR1 is PRHDT and CDR2 is FYEKMQ (reference sequence). The V and J ends lost 8 bases and 5 bases respectively, with 15 bases between them. CDR3 loop: CASGEALEETQYF. The CDR3 DNA reads as TGTGCCAGCGGCGAGGCCTTGGAGGAGACCCAGTACTTC.

The V gene is TRBV30, the J gene TRBJ1-6; 8 nucleotides align to TRBD1. V trimming: 1 base; J trimming: 10 bases; junction bases outside the gene matches: 9. CDR3 length: 15 amino acids. The germline CDR1 and CDR2 sequences are GTSNPN and SVGIG (reference sequence). The CDR3 sequence is CAWSADRGGRSPLHF. The CDR3 DNA sequence: TGTGCCTGGAGTGCAGACAGGGGAGGAAGATCACCCCTCCACTTT.

A few counts support this clone. The rearrangement uses TRBV6-4 and TRBJ2-1; TRBD2 is a possible D gene (7 bases). The germline V gene has CDR1 MRHNA and CDR2 SNTAGT. The CDR3 runs 15 residues. V was shortened by 0 bases and J by 6 bases, with 12 bases between the two germline ends. CDR3 residues: CASSDSRGGSNEQFF. CDR3 DNA: TGTGCCAGCAGTGACTCGAGGGGGGGGTCCAATGAGCAGTTCTTC.

This clone has only one observation. The rearrangement joins TRBV5-4 to TRBJ1-5; 10 positions agree with TRBD1. Trimming took 4 bases from V and 6 from J; bases not matched to a gene: 7. The germline CDR1 and CDR2 sequences are SGHNT and YYREEE (reference sequence). The CDR3 length is 15 residues. CDR3 sequence reads: CASSQDRGQGQPQHF. The CDR3 coding sequence is TGTGCCAGCAGCCAAGACAGGGGGCAGGGTCAGCCCCAGCATTTT.

J is TRBJ1-1 and V is TRBV4-1, with D possibly TRBD1 on 5 matching bases. CDR3 length: 18 residues. Trimming took 1 base from V and 1 from J, leaving 19 bases between them. Germline CDR1 MGHRA, CDR2 YSYEKL. CDR3 loop: CASSQGLATGAKNTEAFF. The DNA for the CDR3 is TGCGCCAGCAGCCAAGGTCTCGCTACAGGCGCGAAGAACACTGAAGCTTTCTTT.

The chain couples TRBV6-5 to TRBJ2-1; 10 nucleotides match TRBD1. This CDR3 spans 15 amino acids. The V segment lost 5 bases and the J segment 5 bases; nucleotides outside the gene matches: 6. Germline values: CDR1 MNHEY, CDR2 SVGAGI. The chain's CDR3 is CASSTGTGVDNEQFF. DNA of the CDR3: TGTGCCAGCAGTACCGGGACAGGGGTGGACAATGAGCAGTTCTTC.

V and J are TRBV6-1 and TRBJ1-1; a weak D match, TRBD1 (6 bases). V was trimmed by 11 bases and J by 3 bases, leaving 16 bases between them. Germline values: CDR1 MNHNS, CDR2 SASEGT. The CDR3 runs 13 residues. CDR3 amino acids: CAADEGVYTEAFF. CDR3 nucleotides: TGTGCCGCCGACGAGGGGGTTTACACTGAAGCTTTCTTT.

The chain links TRBV27 to TRBJ1-2; unclear D gene. CDR3 size: 15 residues. Germline-derived CDR1 and CDR2 are MNHEY and SMNVEV (reference sequence). Trimming cost V 8 bases and J 8 bases, with 24 bases left between them. The DNA of the CDR3 is TGTGCCAGCTCGGCCTTGGTGGGCGCGCGGGGAGGCTACACCTTC. It encodes CASSALVGARGGYTF.

The genes are TRBV11-2 and TRBJ2-2; D is ambiguous. CDR1 is SGHAT, CDR2 FQNNGV, per germline. Trimming took 10 bases from V and 2 from J, leaving 8 bases between them. CDR3 length: 12 residues. The CDR3 nucleotides read TGTGCCACCTCACAAAACACCGGGGAGCTGTTTTTT. Amino acid sequence: CATSQNTGELFF.

The chain employs TRBV19 and TRBJ2-1; 8 positions match TRBD2. CDR3 length: 15 residues. Trimming took 1 base from V and 8 from J; bases not matched to a gene: 7. Germline CDR1 reads LNHDA; CDR2 reads SQIVND (reference sequence). The CDR3 sequence is CASSIGGTSSHEQFF. As DNA, the CDR3 is TGTGCCAGTAGTATAGGAGGGACTAGTAGTCATGAGCAGTTCTTC.